This T cell receptor beta chain stems from a study of early T cells in non-severe SARS-CoV-2 infection. TCRdb independently ran MiXCR on the 5' RACE reads; one entry per CDR3 protein. The repertoire holds about 110,000 distinct CDR3 sequences, roughly an eighth seen once, with less than 3.5% in the top ten. V shed 5 bases and J shed 6 bases, with 11 bases lying between them. The CDR3 has 13 amino acids. Germline assignment: CDR1 SGHAT and CDR2 FQNNGV. This clonotype was observed a single time. The V call is TRBV11-2, the J call TRBJ1-5, with D possibly matching TRBD1 (6 bases). Sequencing used whole blood. The source is an adult who was a healthcare worker with PCR-confirmed SARS-CoV-2 infection or an uninfected control (not recorded which). CDR3 in amino acids: CASSTGYGQPQHF. CDR3 nucleotides: TGTGCCAGCAGCACAGGGTACGGTCAGCCCCAGCATTTT.